The T cell receptor (beta chain) described here comes from a study of OX40 agonist ivuxolimab in advanced cancers. The study, taken as a whole, reports: With doses of 0.1 to 3.0 mg/kg, CD4+ and CD8+ blood T cells had undergone clonal expansion by week 6.

Blood was sampled at baseline, cycle 4 day 1, and cycle 7 day 1. The table came from immunoSEQ multiplex PCR; TCRdb's copy has only in-frame clones and leaves some out. The sample has tens of thousands of clones, approximately 90% seen once. As for this clone: Its antigen is still unknown.

The germline CDR1 and CDR2 sequences are MNHNS and SASEGT. V was pared by 6 bases and J by 2 bases, with 8 bases of the junction left unmatched. The CDR3 loop spans 15 amino acids. Sample: CD4+ or CD8+ T cells sorted from blood, taken in a trial of the OX40 agonist ivuxolimab. This receptor was obtained from an adult with an advanced solid tumor such as melanoma, head and neck, liver or kidney cancer. J is TRBJ2-7 and V is TRBV6-1; 9 positions agree with TRBD1. CDR3 loop: CASRNSGQGPYEQYF. In DNA, the CDR3 is TGTGCCAGCAGGAATTCGGGACAGGGACCCTACGAGCAGTACTTC.